This T cell receptor beta chain was captured in a study of early T cells in non-severe SARS-CoV-2 infection. This clonotype was recorded once. This clone may be a read error of a much larger clone one base away. The conserved closing phenylalanine or tryptophan is absent in this CDR3, likely reflecting a read error. One entry per CDR3 protein results from TCRdb running MiXCR on the 5' RACE reads. Seen here are more than 70,000 distinct CDR3 sequences, roughly an eighth observed once, and the top ten hold 11% to 15%. CDR1 and CDR2 from the germline V gene are SGHRS and YFSETQ. Trimming left V 0 bases short and J 1 base short, with 13 bases between. The CDR3 contains 16 residues.

This TCR was recovered from an adult who was a healthcare worker with PCR-confirmed SARS-CoV-2 infection or an uninfected control (not recorded which). Input material: whole blood. V and J are TRBV5-1 and TRBJ2-5; tentatively, D is TRBD2 (5 bases). CDR3 in amino acids: CASSLGGWRAQETQYS. The DNA for the CDR3 is TGCGCCAGCAGCTTGGGCGGTTGGCGGGCCCAAGAGACCCAGTACTCC.